This T cell receptor (beta chain) was recorded in a study of Ad26.COV2.S vaccination and SARS-CoV-2 variants. Study context: The trial was COV1001 and the donor's arm was Ad26.COV2.S. Study results and limitations: Substantial response breadth was reportedly seen for spike-specific CD8+ and CD4+ T cells after vaccination. It was found that vaccine and placebo recipients had similar non-spike TCR breadth.

Using immunoSEQ multiplex PCR, the repertoire was profiled, and TCRdb retains in-frame clones only, with some absent. The data show about 680,000 clones, 89% seen once. Concerning this clone itself: The antigen remains undetermined.

The treatment here: over 15 received Ad26.COV2.S at low or high dose, single or two shots; 5 received placebo; per-sample allocation not given. The samples were gathered on day 63 after the first injection of vaccine or placebo. What was given as vaccine was an Ad26 vector encoding Wuhan-strain SARS-CoV-2 spike. Germline V gene sequence: CDR1 SGHRS, CDR2 YFSETQ. Trimming took 3 bases from V and 2 from J; bases not matched to a gene: 8. This CDR3 region has 16 residues. The source of this sequence is a person aged 18 to 59 who received the Ad26.COV2.S COVID-19 vaccine or a placebo. This chain uses TRBV5-1 with TRBJ2-7, with 10 bases identical to TRBD1. Sequencing used peripheral blood, obtained in a trial of Ad26.COV2.S vaccine versus placebo. The CDR3 DNA sequence: TGCGCCAGCAGCTCGATCCGGGACAGGGGCCCCTACGAGCAGTACTTC. This sequence encodes CASSSIRDRGPYEQYF.